A selection of T cell receptor beta chains follows, all from one sample in a study of Ad26.COV2.S vaccination and SARS-CoV-2 variants. TCRdb's table, derived via immunoSEQ multiplex PCR, lists solely in-frame clones and lacks some. The repertoire holds some 410,000 clones, about 90% seen once, with more than 1.5% in the top ten. The specimen comprised peripheral blood, sampled in a trial of Ad26.COV2.S vaccine versus placebo. The receptors were sampled from a person aged 18-60 years who received the Ad26.COV2.S COVID-19 vaccine or a placebo. CDR3s include the opening cysteine and the closing phenylalanine or tryptophan. The D gene is left open where the match is weak. Some rows mark clone size as missing; the rest say once, few, many or name a class of expanded clone.

d_call: .; v_call: TRBV10-3; j_call: TRBJ2-3; clone_size: many; cdr3_aa: CAITRAGAGSDTQYF; cdr3_nt: TGTGCCATCACGAGGGCAGGGGCAGGGTCAGATACGCAGTATTTT
d_call: .; v_call: TRBV2; j_call: TRBJ1-1; clone_size: few; cdr3_aa: CASSEWGSTFPEAFF; cdr3_nt: TGTGCCAGCAGTGAATGGGGATCGACGTTCCCTGAAGCTTTCTTT
d_call: .; v_call: TRBV7-2; j_call: TRBJ2-2; clone_size: .; cdr3_aa: CASSLALEIRELFF; cdr3_nt: TGTGCCAGCAGCTTAGCTTTGGAGATCCGGGAGCTGTTTTTT
d_call: TRBD2; v_call: TRBV19; j_call: TRBJ2-1; clone_size: .; cdr3_aa: CASTPGGVSNEQFF; cdr3_nt: TGTGCCAGTACCCCGGGGGGGGTTAGTAATGAGCAGTTCTTC
d_call: .; v_call: TRBV5-6; j_call: TRBJ1-4; clone_size: .; cdr3_aa: CASSPRLMTATNEKLFF; cdr3_nt: TGTGCCAGCAGCCCCCGCCTGATGACGGCAACTAATGAAAAACTGTTTTTT
d_call: .; v_call: TRBV15; j_call: TRBJ2-7; clone_size: .; cdr3_aa: CATSREHVGRSSYEQYF; cdr3_nt: TGTGCCACCAGCAGAGAGCATGTGGGACGGAGCTCCTACGAGCAGTACTTC
d_call: .; v_call: TRBV2; j_call: TRBJ2-7; clone_size: .; cdr3_aa: CASKPGQPNEQYF; cdr3_nt: TGTGCCAGCAAGCCCGGACAGCCCAACGAGCAGTACTTC
d_call: .; v_call: TRBV19; j_call: TRBJ2-7; clone_size: .; cdr3_aa: CASSRTVRDTYEQYF; cdr3_nt: TGTGCCAGTAGTAGGACAGTGCGAGACACCTACGAGCAGTACTTC
d_call: .; v_call: TRBV5-1; j_call: TRBJ1-4; clone_size: .; cdr3_aa: CASSLESQGGGEKLFF; cdr3_nt: TGCGCCAGCAGCTTGGAATCACAGGGAGGAGGCGAAAAACTGTTTTTT
d_call: .; v_call: TRBV6-2/TRBV6-3; j_call: TRBJ2-7; clone_size: .; cdr3_aa: CASSYSSVHEQYF; cdr3_nt: TGTGCCAGCAGTTACTCGAGCGTCCACGAGCAGTACTTC
d_call: .; v_call: TRBV5-1; j_call: TRBJ2-3; clone_size: .; cdr3_aa: CASSLGASTDTQYF; cdr3_nt: TGCGCCAGCAGCTTAGGAGCCAGCACAGATACGCAGTATTTT
d_call: .; v_call: TRBV11-2; j_call: TRBJ1-2; clone_size: .; cdr3_aa: CASSTRGLHYTF; cdr3_nt: TGTGCCAGCAGCACCAGAGGTCTACACTACACCTTC
d_call: TRBD2; v_call: TRBV9; j_call: TRBJ2-3; clone_size: once; cdr3_aa: CASSDPSGGTHTDTQYF; cdr3_nt: TGTGCCAGCAGCGACCCTAGCGGGGGGACCCACACAGATACGCAGTATTTT
d_call: TRBD2; v_call: TRBV7-2; j_call: TRBJ2-2; clone_size: .; cdr3_aa: CASSSSTLAVGTGELFF; cdr3_nt: TGTGCCAGCAGCTCCTCCACGCTAGCGGTCGGGACCGGGGAGCTGTTTTTT
d_call: TRBD1; v_call: TRBV15; j_call: TRBJ2-1; clone_size: .; cdr3_aa: CATMDRGLYNEQFF; cdr3_nt: TGTGCCACCATGGACAGGGGGCTTTACAATGAGCAGTTCTTC
d_call: TRBD1; v_call: TRBV7-9; j_call: TRBJ2-7; clone_size: .; cdr3_aa: CASSSGGAGLYEQYF; cdr3_nt: TGTGCCAGCAGCTCAGGGGGCGCGGGTCTCTACGAGCAGTACTTC
d_call: .; v_call: TRBV2; j_call: TRBJ1-2; clone_size: .; cdr3_aa: CARQGYGYTF; cdr3_nt: TGTGCCAGACAGGGCTATGGCTACACCTTC
d_call: .; v_call: TRBV19; j_call: TRBJ1-6; clone_size: .; cdr3_aa: CASSILGTRSSSYNSPLHF; cdr3_nt: TGTGCCAGTAGTATTTTGGGTACGAGGTCAAGCTCCTATAATTCACCCCTCCACTTT
d_call: .; v_call: TRBV27; j_call: TRBJ2-2; clone_size: .; cdr3_aa: CASRGAQTVGELFF; cdr3_nt: TGTGCCAGCAGAGGGGCCCAAACGGTCGGGGAGCTGTTTTTT
d_call: TRBD2; v_call: TRBV11-2; j_call: TRBJ2-1; clone_size: .; cdr3_aa: CASSWGGVKQTLYNEQFF; cdr3_nt: TGTGCCAGCAGCTGGGGGGGAGTTAAACAAACCCTATACAATGAGCAGTTCTTC
d_call: .; v_call: TRBV5-6; j_call: TRBJ1-5; clone_size: .; cdr3_aa: CASSFGGGRASNQPQHF; cdr3_nt: TGTGCCAGCAGCTTCGGAGGAGGGAGGGCGAGCAATCAGCCCCAGCATTTT
d_call: .; v_call: TRBV6-1; j_call: TRBJ2-7; clone_size: .; cdr3_aa: CASSEDPVYEQYF; cdr3_nt: TGTGCCAGCAGTGAAGATCCAGTCTACGAGCAGTACTTC
d_call: .; v_call: TRBV18; j_call: TRBJ2-2; clone_size: .; cdr3_aa: CASSPPTSRGGSANTGELFF; cdr3_nt: TGTGCCAGCTCACCACCGACGTCCCGCGGGGGCTCCGCGAACACCGGGGAGCTGTTTTTT
d_call: TRBD2; v_call: TRBV10-2; j_call: TRBJ2-1; clone_size: .; cdr3_aa: CASSNLAGGRNEQFF; cdr3_nt: TGCGCCAGCAGTAATCTAGCGGGGGGGCGTAATGAGCAGTTCTTC
d_call: .; v_call: TRBV19; j_call: TRBJ2-7; clone_size: .; cdr3_aa: CASSIPGTYEQYF; cdr3_nt: TGTGCCAGTAGTATTCCAGGAACCTACGAGCAGTACTTC
d_call: .; v_call: TRBV6-4; j_call: TRBJ1-2; clone_size: .; cdr3_aa: CAGERDGCSYGYTF; cdr3_nt: TGTGCCGGAGAGAGGGACGGCTGCTCCTATGGCTACACCTTC
d_call: .; v_call: TRBV9; j_call: TRBJ2-1; clone_size: .; cdr3_aa: CASSVEVGRNEQFF; cdr3_nt: TGTGCCAGCAGCGTAGAGGTCGGACGCAATGAGCAGTTCTTC
d_call: .; v_call: TRBV9; j_call: TRBJ2-2; clone_size: once; cdr3_aa: CASSVGHTGELFF; cdr3_nt: TGTGCCAGCAGCGTAGGTCACACCGGGGAGCTGTTTTTT
d_call: .; v_call: TRBV7-9; j_call: TRBJ2-5; clone_size: .; cdr3_aa: CASSLEGFQETQYF; cdr3_nt: TGTGCCAGCAGCTTAGAGGGGTTCCAAGAGACCCAGTACTTC
d_call: TRBD1; v_call: TRBV6-4; j_call: TRBJ1-1; clone_size: .; cdr3_aa: CASRAADRGSPYTEAFF; cdr3_nt: TGTGCCAGCAGAGCAGCCGACAGGGGCTCCCCCTACACTGAAGCTTTCTTT
d_call: .; v_call: TRBV5-5; j_call: TRBJ2-5; clone_size: .; cdr3_aa: CASRTDWSGGTQYF; cdr3_nt: TGTGCCAGCAGAACCGACTGGTCCGGAGGGACCCAGTACTTC
d_call: .; v_call: TRBV9; j_call: TRBJ1-4; clone_size: .; cdr3_aa: CASSVTATNEKLFF; cdr3_nt: TGTGCCAGCAGCGTAACAGCAACTAATGAAAAACTGTTTTTT
d_call: TRBD1; v_call: TRBV7-2; j_call: TRBJ1-4; clone_size: .; cdr3_aa: CASSLGGLTGGREKLFF; cdr3_nt: TGTGCCAGCAGCTTAGGGGGACTGACAGGGGGAAGGGAAAAACTGTTTTTT
d_call: TRBD2; v_call: TRBV10-3; j_call: TRBJ2-3; clone_size: .; cdr3_aa: CAIRGELAGGVYTQYF; cdr3_nt: TGTGCCATCAGGGGCGAACTAGCGGGGGGGGTTTATACGCAGTATTTT
d_call: TRBD1; v_call: TRBV11-2; j_call: TRBJ2-3; clone_size: .; cdr3_aa: CASSFDRGDTQYF; cdr3_nt: TGTGCCAGCAGCTTTGACAGGGGTGATACGCAGTATTTT
d_call: TRBD1; v_call: TRBV19; j_call: TRBJ1-2; clone_size: .; cdr3_aa: CASILQGANYGYTF; cdr3_nt: TGTGCCAGTATTTTACAGGGGGCGAACTATGGCTACACCTTC
d_call: .; v_call: TRBV9; j_call: TRBJ1-4; clone_size: .; cdr3_aa: CASSVGRGRGEKLFF; cdr3_nt: TGTGCCAGCAGCGTAGGCAGGGGAAGAGGTGAAAAACTGTTTTTT
d_call: .; v_call: TRBV28; j_call: TRBJ1-2; clone_size: .; cdr3_aa: CASNKLSYGYTF; cdr3_nt: TGTGCCAGCAATAAGCTGAGCTATGGCTACACCTTC
d_call: TRBD2; v_call: TRBV11-2; j_call: TRBJ2-3; clone_size: .; cdr3_aa: CASSHPSGGADTQYF; cdr3_nt: TGTGCCAGCAGCCACCCTAGCGGGGGTGCAGATACGCAGTATTTT
d_call: .; v_call: TRBV6-5; j_call: TRBJ1-2; clone_size: .; cdr3_aa: CASSYGVVYGYTF; cdr3_nt: TGTGCCAGCAGTTACGGGGTAGTCTACGGCTACACCTTC
d_call: .; v_call: TRBV10-1; j_call: TRBJ2-5; clone_size: .; cdr3_aa: CASSDSPRLLRFEETQYF; cdr3_nt: TGCGCCAGCAGTGATTCACCCAGACTACTACGATTCGAGGAGACCCAGTACTTC
d_call: TRBD1; v_call: TRBV28; j_call: TRBJ1-3; clone_size: .; cdr3_aa: CASSSTGSGNTIYF; cdr3_nt: TGTGCCAGCAGTTCGACAGGGTCTGGAAACACCATATATTTT
d_call: .; v_call: TRBV5-4; j_call: TRBJ2-6; clone_size: .; cdr3_aa: CASRRSGRPSGANVLTF; cdr3_nt: TGTGCCAGCAGGCGTTCGGGACGTCCCTCTGGGGCCAACGTCCTGACTTTC
d_call: TRBD1; v_call: TRBV28; j_call: TRBJ1-4; clone_size: .; cdr3_aa: CASSPWGEGQPGEKLFF; cdr3_nt: TGTGCCAGCAGTCCATGGGGGGAGGGACAGCCCGGTGAAAAACTGTTTTTT
d_call: TRBD1; v_call: TRBV28; j_call: TRBJ1-2; clone_size: .; cdr3_aa: CASSLNPTGGGGYTF; cdr3_nt: TGTGCCAGCAGCCTCAACCCGACAGGGGGTGGTGGCTACACCTTC
d_call: TRBD1; v_call: TRBV4-3; j_call: TRBJ2-7; clone_size: .; cdr3_aa: CASSQDRTGSYEQYF; cdr3_nt: TGCGCCAGCAGCCAAGACCGGACAGGGAGTTACGAGCAGTACTTC
d_call: .; v_call: TRBV16; j_call: TRBJ2-7; clone_size: .; cdr3_aa: CASSQWGAQVEQYF; cdr3_nt: TGTGCCAGCAGCCAATGGGGGGCGCAAGTGGAGCAGTACTTC
d_call: .; v_call: TRBV7-8; j_call: TRBJ2-7; clone_size: .; cdr3_aa: CASSLDRFGIYEQYF; cdr3_nt: TGTGCCAGCAGCTTAGACAGGTTCGGGATTTACGAGCAGTACTTC
d_call: .; v_call: TRBV9; j_call: TRBJ2-7; clone_size: once; cdr3_aa: CASSVGGVSYEQYF; cdr3_nt: TGTGCCAGCAGCGTAGGTGGGGTCTCCTACGAGCAGTACTTC
d_call: TRBD1; v_call: TRBV25-1; j_call: TRBJ2-7; clone_size: .; cdr3_aa: CASSEWWRRTGANGQYF; cdr3_nt: TGTGCCAGCAGTGAATGGTGGAGGCGGACAGGAGCAAACGGGCAGTACTTC
d_call: TRBD1; v_call: TRBV29-1; j_call: TRBJ1-1; clone_size: .; cdr3_aa: CSVEDLTGGEWATEAFF; cdr3_nt: TGCAGCGTTGAAGACCTGACAGGGGGAGAGTGGGCCACTGAAGCTTTCTTT
d_call: .; v_call: TRBV6-2/TRBV6-3; j_call: TRBJ2-1; clone_size: once; cdr3_aa: CASSYIASSSYNEQFF; cdr3_nt: TGTGCCAGCAGTTACATAGCGTCGAGCTCCTACAATGAGCAGTTCTTC
d_call: TRBD2; v_call: TRBV3-1/TRBV3-2; j_call: TRBJ2-7; clone_size: .; cdr3_aa: CASSQWEGWSNEQYF; cdr3_nt: TGTGCCAGCAGTCAGTGGGAGGGGTGGTCTAACGAGCAGTACTTC
d_call: TRBD1; v_call: TRBV5-6; j_call: TRBJ1-2; clone_size: .; cdr3_aa: CASSKLRQGTYGYTF; cdr3_nt: TGTGCCAGCAGCAAGCTTCGACAGGGGACCTATGGCTACACCTTC